These 18 T cell receptor beta chains came from one sample sequenced in a study of human T cells and chemical hapten exposure. One entry per CDR3 protein, called by TCRdb with MiXCR from the RACE reads. Of approximately 79,000 distinct CDR3 sequences listed, 7% to 9% are singletons. Time point meaning: healthy volunteer bleed at 6 weeks. Total RNA was extracted from unfractionated whole blood. The sequenced material came from whole blood. The receptors stem from a male donor in good health. Some clones in this sample may be carry-over from other donors' samples.

V gene TRBV5-1 combines with J gene TRBJ2-2, with a tentative D call TRBD1 (6 bases). V lost 4 bases to trimming and J lost 4 bases, with 20 bases between them. The CDR3 spans 17 residues. Germline V gene lookup returns CDR1 SGHRS and CDR2 YFSETQ. CDR3 DNA: TGCGCCAGCAGCGTAAGTGTTCGACAGGACATCACCGGGGAGCTGTTTTTT. It specifies CASSVSVRQDITGELFF.

This clonotype came up many times. The V gene is TRBV14, the J gene TRBJ2-3; D ambiguous. CDR1 and CDR2 (germline): SGHDN, FVKESK. The CDR3 spans 12 residues. Trimming shortened V by 3 bases and J by 4 bases, and 5 bases separated the two germline ends. The CDR3 DNA sequence: TGTGCCAGCAGCCACGTTCCAGATACGCAGTATTTT. Translation: CASSHVPDTQYF.

This clonotype was counted at least ten times. The chain joins TRBV7-2 to TRBJ2-1; tentative D call: TRBD2 (6 bases). V gave up 5 bases and J gave up 6 bases, with 20 bases separating them. The CDR3 contains 16 residues. The V gene's germline CDR1 is SGHTA and CDR2 FQGNSA. CDR3 protein: CASSTIRSGAGNEQFF. The CDR3 DNA is TGTGCCAGCAGCACGATCCGTTCGGGAGCGGGCAATGAGCAGTTCTTC.

The gene calls are TRBV12-3 or TRBV12-4 and TRBJ2-2; D is uncertain. The CDR3 has 15 amino acids. V lost 6 bases and J 0 bases, leaving 11 bases between the germline ends. The CDR3 loop is CASRANQANTGELFF. The CDR3 DNA reads as TGTGCCAGCAGAGCCAATCAGGCGAACACCGGGGAGCTGTTTTTT.

This sequence joins TRBV28 and TRBJ2-5, with TRBD1 identical over 7 bases. The V and J ends lost 0 bases and 5 bases, in that order; junction bases with no gene match: 9. Germline V gives CDR1 MDHEN, CDR2 SYDVKM. This CDR3 has 16 residues. This CDR3 is CASSLWTETGLETQYF. CDR3 DNA: TGTGCCAGCAGTTTATGGACAGAGACAGGGCTGGAGACCCAGTACTTC.

In this sample, this clonotype turned up a few times. The chain has TRBV9 and TRBJ2-2; D is possibly TRBD2 (6 bases). This CDR3 is built from 17 residues. Germline V gives CDR1 SGDLS, CDR2 YYNGEE. V dropped 0 bases and J dropped 7 bases, with 19 bases sitting between them. CDR3 coding DNA: TGTGCCAGCAGCGTAGCTACTGGGACTTCGCGGGGCGGGGAGCTGTTTTTT. Translation: CASSVATGTSRGGELFF.

In its sample, this clonotype was seen many times. The rearrangement uses TRBV20-1 and TRBJ1-1; a weak D match, TRBD1 (5 bases). Looked up from germline, CDR1 is DFQATT and CDR2 is SNEGSKA (reference sequence). The V end lost 4 bases, the J end lost 1 base, and 13 bases lay between the germline ends. CDR3 length: 14 amino acids. For the CDR3, the DNA is TGCAGTGCTATAATTCCAGGGCGGAACACTGAAGCTTTCTTT. This translates into CSAIIPGRNTEAFF.

This clonotype was seen ten or more times. V and J are TRBV6-2 or TRBV6-3 and TRBJ2-3; TRBD2 aligns across 13 bases. The length of the CDR3 is 15 residues. Germline loops: CDR1 MNHEY, CDR2 SVGEGT. J was trimmed by 6 bases and V by 5 bases; bases with no gene match: 5. As DNA, the CDR3 is TGTGCCAGCAGTCGGACTAGCGGGGGAGGCGATACGCAGTATTTT. Residues: CASSRTSGGGDTQYF.

This clonotype was found a few times. The chain uses TRBV10-3 and TRBJ1-2; the D gene is possibly TRBD1 (6 bases). The CDR3 runs to 13 residues. Germline V gene data show CDR1 as ENHRY and CDR2 as SYGVKD. V dropped 5 bases and J dropped 4 bases, with 11 bases sitting between them. The CDR3 sequence is CAISNQGSYGYTF. For the CDR3, the DNA is TGTGCCATCAGTAATCAGGGGTCCTATGGCTACACCTTC.

J is TRBJ2-1 and V is TRBV3-1; no reliable D call. Germline V CDR1 and CDR2: LGHDT, YNNKEL (reference sequence). The germline V and J ends were trimmed by 8 bases and 6 bases, with 8 bases remaining between them. The CDR3 runs 11 residues. Here the CDR3 DNA reads TGTGCCAGCGCGGTCCTCAATGAGCAGTTCTTC. Translating gives CASAVLNEQFF.

The chain employs TRBV12-3 or TRBV12-4 and TRBJ2-3, with 9 bases aligning to TRBD1. The CDR3 runs 16 residues. Unmatched junction bases numbered 7, after V lost 5 bases and J lost 1 base. CDR3 in DNA: TGTGCCAGCAGTCCTGGGACAGGGACGGGCACAGATACGCAGTATTTT. This translates into CASSPGTGTGTDTQYF.

This clonotype has at least ten counts. The chain couples TRBV7-6 to TRBJ2-2; TRBD2 agrees at 9 bases. CDR3 length: 18 amino acids. Trimming removed 1 base from V and 5 bases from J; junction bases left unmatched: 11. Germline CDR1 and CDR2: SGHVS and FNYEAQ. The CDR3 region is CASSLGSGLTSGTGELFF. The DNA for the CDR3 is TGTGCCAGCAGCTTAGGTTCAGGTTTGACTAGCGGTACCGGGGAGCTGTTTTTT.

The table lists this clonotype with many counts. The chain links TRBV20-1 to TRBJ2-1; 11 nucleotides agree with TRBD2. J was trimmed by 3 bases and V by 0 bases; bases with no gene match: 10. Germline V gene data show CDR1 as DFQATT and CDR2 as SNEGSKA (reference sequence). The CDR3 length is 18 residues. In DNA form, the CDR3 reads TGCAGTGCTAGAGATTTAGACCCTAGCGGGGGGATCTACAATGAGCAGTTCTTC. Its translation is CSARDLDPSGGIYNEQFF.

This clonotype was seen repeatedly, ten times or more. The chain joins TRBV18 to TRBJ1-2, with D perhaps matching TRBD1 (5 bases). Germline V gene sequence: CDR1 KGHSH, CDR2 LQKENI. The CDR3 totals 18 residues. Trimming took off 3 bases at V and 7 bases at J, with 27 bases between the two ends. The CDR3 nucleotides are TGTGCCAGCTCACCCTTCAGACAAGGGCCAACAGGCTCATTTGGCTACACCTTC. Translated, it gives CASSPFRQGPTGSFGYTF. Supplemented by reference TRBV18 and TRBJ1-2, the full variable domain reads NAGVMQNPRHLVRRRGQEARLRCSPMKGHSHVYWYRQLPEEGLKFMVYLQKENIIDESGMPKERFSAEFPKEGPSILRIQQVVRGDSAAYFCASSPFRQGPTGSFGYTFGSGTRLTVV.

This clonotype appeared many times. The chain employs TRBV12-3 or TRBV12-4 and TRBJ1-2; D not certain. Trimming left V 6 bases short and J 0 bases short, with 23 bases between. The CDR3 is 18 amino acids. DNA of the CDR3: TGTGCCAGCAGCCAAGGGTTATTGTCGGAAGCCTCTAACTATGGCTACACCTTC. Protein product: CASSQGLLSEASNYGYTF.

This clonotype appeared many times. The chain combines TRBV12-3 or TRBV12-4 with TRBJ2-3; 7 bases align to TRBD1. Trimming at V came to 1 base and at J to 4 bases, leaving 5 bases not matched to a gene. CDR3 length equals 15 residues. CDR3 bases: TGTGCCAGCAGTTTAGGAGGGGGCGGCCCAGATACGCAGTATTTT. This encodes CASSLGGGGPDTQYF.

The chain recombines TRBV20-1 with TRBJ2-1; no clear D. This CDR3 is built from 13 residues. The germline V gene has CDR1 DFQATT and CDR2 SNEGSKA (reference sequence). V gave up 0 bases and J gave up 6 bases, with 9 bases separating them. The CDR3 nucleotides are TGCAGTGCTAGAGATCGTCAGATCAATGAGCAGTTCTTC. The encoded protein is CSARDRQINEQFF.

The rearrangement uses TRBV5-4 and TRBJ2-6; tentatively, D is TRBD1 (5 bases). The CDR3 consists of 17 residues. CDR1 and CDR2 (germline): SGHNT, YYREEE (reference sequence). V lost 0 bases, J lost 1 base, and 11 bases lay in between. The DNA for the CDR3 is TGTGCCAGCAGCTTGGCGGCAGGGCTATCTGGGGCCAACGTCCTGACTTTC. Translating gives CASSLAAGLSGANVLTF. Supplemented by reference TRBV5-4 and TRBJ2-6, the full variable domain reads ETGVTQSPTHLIKTRGQQVTLRCSSQSGHNTVSWYQQALGQGPQFIFQYYREEENGRGNFPPRFSGLQFPNYSSELNVNALELDDSALYLCASSLAAGLSGANVLTFGAGSRLTVL.